The sample holds a few counts of the clone carrying this TCR beta chain. Per the authors' pipeline: Researchers report that nucleated cell counts were estimated from reference gene primer amplification. Sequencing used immunoSEQ multiplex PCR; TCRdb keeps in-frame clones, though not all of them. V and J calls and clone size come straight from that table; D and trimming were deduced from the DNA. The repertoire includes some 300,000 clones, about 89% of them detected once, and about 9.9% sits in the top ten. The data originate from a study of blood T cell repertoires in COVID-19. Clinical history as reported by participants underpinned cohort assignment. In Cohort 3, a recovered donor had either two negative PCRs, clearance, or symptom resolution. The CDR3 is 16 amino acids. The germline V gene has CDR1 SGHTA and CDR2 FQGTGA. Germline trimming cut 5 bases from V and 4 bases from J; bases unmatched to any gene: 3.

V is TRBV7-3 and J is TRBJ2-2; 14 bases align to TRBD2. Input material: PBMCs or T cells enriched from blood (not recorded which). The TCR was taken from a woman aged 40 to 55 who had recovered from COVID-19. Written as DNA, the CDR3 is TGTGCCAGCAGCGTCGGACTAGCGGGGGGCACCGGGGAGCTGTTTTTT. Protein product: CASSVGLAGGTGELFF.